The clone carrying this TCR beta chain came up a few times. This CDR3 has 15 residues. Germline values: CDR1 MGHDK, CDR2 SYGVNS. Trimming took 3 bases from V and 6 from J; bases not matched to a gene: 8. The authors amplified TCR beta CDR3 regions from RNA transcripts. A first-round RT-PCR used HTBI primers, followed by a second-round multiplex PCR. Each CDR3 protein is one row after TCRdb ran MiXCR on the multiplex PCR reads. The data show around 1,000,000 distinct CDR3 sequences, with about two fifths seen just once and around 10% held by the top ten. Lactation, pregnancy, uncontrolled infections and other autoimmune diseases were all grounds for excluding patients. The source of the sample is a study of Graves' ophthalmopathy and Graves' hyperthyroidism.

This chain connects TRBV25-1 to TRBJ2-5; TRBD1 matches at 9 bases. Sequences were obtained from peripheral blood or thyroid tissue (not recorded which). This receptor was identified in an adult man with Graves' hyperthyroidism. The CDR3 DNA reads as TGTGCCAGCAGTGAGCCGGGACAGGGTGGACAGACCCAGTACTTC. Its protein is CASSEPGQGGQTQYF. Using reference TRBV25-1 and TRBJ2-5 for the parts outside the CDR3, the full variable domain is EADIYQTPRYLVIGTGKKITLECSQTMGHDKMYWYQQDPGMELHLIHYSYGVNSTEKGDLSSESTVSRIRTEHFPLTLESARPSHTSQYLCASSEPGQGGQTQYFGPGTRLLVL.